The sequence of this T cell receptor beta chain was determined in a study of CD8 T cells in ankylosing spondylitis. This clonotype came up a few times. The antigen is not known. The study, taken as a whole, reports: Disease-linked clones displayed a CD8+ phenotype and appeared relatively rarely in peripheral blood. Seemingly distinctive of ankylosing spondylitis blood was a TCR beta motif formed by eight highly homologous variants. Reports say disease-linked clones showed up significantly more in matched ankylosing spondylitis synovial fluid. Reactive arthritis synovial fluid and blood were previously reported to contain some motif variants.

5'-RACE, quantitative and with molecular barcodes, yielded the TCR beta libraries. TCRdb fed the 5' RACE reads into MiXCR, producing one record per CDR3 protein. The repertoire has hundreds of thousands of distinct CDR3 sequences, roughly 27% of them found once; the top ten carry 0.89%. The ends were cut back, 0 bases at V and 2 bases at J, with 13 bases in the middle. There are 16 residues in the CDR3. The V gene's germline CDR1 is SGHTA and CDR2 FQGNSA. The V call is TRBV7-2, the J call TRBJ1-2; D is uncertain. The material sequenced was blood, either unsorted or a sorted T cell fraction (not recorded which). This sequence originates from a male donor with ankylosing spondylitis. CDR3 residues: CASSLAASPLNYGYTF. The CDR3 DNA reads as TGTGCCAGCAGCTTAGCAGCGAGCCCCTTAAACTATGGCTACACCTTC.